This entry lists 9 T cell receptor beta chains sequenced from one sample in a study of blood T cell repertoires in COVID-19. The assay was immunoSEQ multiplex PCR, and TCRdb's table has in-frame clones only and misses some. Of 150,000 to 200,000 clones listed, under 90% are singletons. Sequencing was performed on peripheral blood. The receptors were gathered from a man aged 35 to 55 with acute or convalescent COVID-19.

The rearrangement joins TRBV4-1 to TRBJ1-1, with TRBD1 matching over 7 bases. Germline CDR1 reads MGHRA; CDR2 reads YSYEKL. This CDR3 spans 16 amino acids. Germline trimming cut 0 bases from V and 2 bases from J; bases unmatched to any gene: 6. The CDR3 here is CASSQDPGQSNTEAFF. The CDR3 DNA reads as TGCGCCAGCAGCCAAGATCCGGGACAGAGTAACACTGAAGCTTTCTTT.

The chain combines TRBV29-1 with TRBJ2-1, with 9 bases lining up with TRBD2. Germline CDR1 reads SQVTM; CDR2 reads ANQGSEA. V lost 7 bases, J lost 1 base, and 5 bases stayed unmatched. The CDR3 covers 14 residues. CDR3 nucleotides: TGCAGCGCTCCTAGCGGGGTATCCTACAATGAGCAGTTCTTC. This encodes CSAPSGVSYNEQFF.

The V and J genes are TRBV7-2 and TRBJ1-3; D gene uncertain. V shed 6 bases and J shed 0 bases, with 12 bases lying between them. The CDR3 spans 15 residues. Germline CDR1 and CDR2: SGHTA and FQGNSA. CDR3 sequence (DNA): TGTGCCAGCAGGGCTCCAGGAAGCTCTGGAAACACCATATATTTT. Its protein product is CASRAPGSSGNTIYF.

This clone was picked up one time. The chain recombines TRBV5-1 with TRBJ1-4; no reliable D call. The germline V and J ends were trimmed by 6 bases and 3 bases, with 15 bases remaining between them. Germline V lookup: CDR1 SGHRS, CDR2 YFSETQ. This CDR3 spans 15 amino acids. The CDR3 DNA sequence: TGCGCCAGCACTGAGGGTAGCAGAGCTAATGAAAAACTGTTTTTT. Protein: CASTEGSRANEKLFF.

The genes are TRBV2 and TRBJ2-3; the D gene is possibly TRBD1 (6 bases). Per germline, CDR1 SNHLY and CDR2 FYNNEI. The CDR3 totals 16 residues. Trimming left V 7 bases short and J 6 bases short, with 23 bases between. The CDR3, as DNA: TGTGCCAGCACTGGGCGCCCAGGGGAACCGAGTGATACGCAGTATTTT. Amino acids: CASTGRPGEPSDTQYF.

The CDR3 reads CASSTLDGGFAKNIQYF. The CDR3 DNA sequence: TGTGCCAGCAGCACTCTAGACGGGGGGTTCGCCAAAAACATTCAGTACTTC. The V and J genes are TRBV4-2 and TRBJ2-4; TRBD2 agrees at 7 bases. Germline V gene data show CDR1 as LGHNA and CDR2 as YNFKEQ. The ends lost 5 bases at V and 1 base at J; junction bases unmatched: 11. This CDR3 is 17 amino acids long.

This clone was counted once. The rearrangement uses TRBV4-2 and TRBJ1-4; D is uncertain. V lost 4 bases and J 8 bases, leaving 8 bases between the germline ends. The germline CDR1 and CDR2 sequences are LGHNA and YNFKEQ. CDR3 length equals 12 residues. CDR3 nucleotide sequence: TGTGCCAGCAGCCCCCCGAGAGAAAAACTGTTTTTT. Protein product: CASSPPREKLFF.

The rearrangement links TRBV4-2 to TRBJ2-7, with D tentatively TRBD1 (5 bases). The CDR3 is 15 amino acids. Germline CDR1 reads LGHNA; CDR2 reads YNFKEQ. Trimming took 1 base from V and 0 from J, leaving 10 bases between them. Written as DNA, the CDR3 is TGTGCCAGCAGCCAAGGGTTTCAGGGCTCCTACGAGCAGTACTTC. It codes for CASSQGFQGSYEQYF.

The chain is built from TRBV7-2 and TRBJ1-2, with unresolved D. V was shortened by 4 bases and J by 4 bases, with 10 bases between the two germline ends. The germline CDR1 and CDR2 sequences are SGHTA and FQGNSA. CDR3 length: 13 residues. As DNA, the CDR3 is TGTGCCAGCAGCTCGAGACAAGGCTATGGCTACACCTTC. Translation gives CASSSRQGYGYTF.